The 17 T cell receptor beta chains presented below share a single source sample, sequenced in a study of regulatory T cells in long-lasting Graves disease. Time point denoted: newly diagnosed GD, antithyroid drugs for less than 3 months. PBMC RNA was the source of the TCR library. Construction of the TCR beta libraries employed iRepertoire HTBI primers in conjunction with Arm-PCR of CDR3 regions. TCRdb itself ran the multiplex PCR reads through MiXCR, one entry per CDR3 protein. The sample shows 450,000 to 600,000 distinct CDR3 sequences, 15% to 20% of them seen only once. The same sample was also studied in work on T cells in Graves' hyperthyroidism and ophthalmopathy.

Sequenced here: peripheral blood mononuclear cells (PBMCs), sampled at new diagnosis, from a patient treated with antithyroid drugs. Source of these receptors: a man aged 35-49 years with Graves disease.

Remarks on this clonotype: This is likely an artifact of a read error, given a far larger clone one base away. The chain employs TRBV20-1 and TRBJ2-5; 7 positions match TRBD1. CDR3 length equals 14 residues. Per germline, CDR1 DFQATT and CDR2 SNEGSKA (reference sequence). J lost 11 bases, V lost 5 bases, and 17 bases had no gene match. The CDR3 DNA reads TGCAGTGCTGTTAGACAGGGTTTTCGCAATGAGCAGTACTTC. Protein product: CSAVRQGFRNEQYF.

This clonotype came up many times. This rearrangement joins TRBV24-1 to TRBJ2-5; D possibly uses TRBD1 or TRBD2 (5 bases each). The germline CDR1 and CDR2 sequences are KGHDR and SFDVKD. The CDR3 loop spans 15 amino acids. Trimming pared 3 bases from V and 5 bases from J, leaving 15 bases between. The CDR3 reads CATSDPGTSGETQYF. For the CDR3, the DNA is TGTGCCACCAGTGATCCCGGGACCTCTGGGGAGACCCAGTACTTC.

This clonotype has more than one count but fewer than ten. The rearrangement links TRBV28 to TRBJ1-2, with D perhaps matching TRBD1 (6 bases). In germline, CDR1 is MDHEN, CDR2 SYDVKM. This CDR3 is built from 14 residues. V was clipped by 2 bases and J by 5 bases, with 12 bases between them. The chain's CDR3 is CASSLGGAQYGYTF. CDR3 bases: TGTGCCAGCAGTTTAGGGGGGGCGCAGTATGGCTACACCTTC.

At least ten counts were recorded for this clonotype. The V call is TRBV20-1, the J call TRBJ2-1, with TRBD1 identical over 10 bases. Trimming took 5 bases from V and 1 from J; bases not matched to a gene: 11. The CDR3 totals 17 residues. CDR1 and CDR2 (germline): DFQATT, SNEGSKA (reference sequence). This CDR3 is CSASGTGALASYNEQFF. In DNA, the CDR3 is TGCAGTGCTTCCGGGACAGGGGCCCTTGCATCCTACAATGAGCAGTTCTTC.

This sequence joins TRBV7-9 and TRBJ2-7; 8 bases line up with TRBD2. Germline V lookup: CDR1 SEHNR, CDR2 FQNEAQ (reference sequence). V trimming: 5 bases; J trimming: 2 bases; junction bases outside the gene matches: 5. The CDR3 is 14 residues long. In DNA form, the CDR3 reads TGTGCCAGCAGCCCCGGGGGGGGGGCCTACGAGCAGTACTTC. Its translation is CASSPGGGAYEQYF.

This chain connects TRBV6-5 to TRBJ2-7; TRBD2 aligns across 7 bases. The germline gives CDR1 MNHEY, CDR2 SVGAGI. J was trimmed by 2 bases and V by 2 bases; bases with no gene match: 6. There are 15 residues in the CDR3. The CDR3 DNA is TGTGCCAGCAGTTACAAGCTAGCGGCAGCCTACGAGCAGTACTTC. Amino acids: CASSYKLAAAYEQYF.

This clonotype showed up many times. V usage is TRBV20-1 and J usage is TRBJ2-1; 9 nucleotides line up with TRBD2. Germline V lookup: CDR1 DFQATT, CDR2 SNEGSKA (reference sequence). J lost 4 bases, V lost 6 bases, and 10 bases had no gene match. The CDR3 extends over 15 amino acids. CDR3 nucleotide sequence: TGCAGTGCAAAGACCCTAGCGGGAAGATACAATGAGCAGTTCTTC. This translates into CSAKTLAGRYNEQFF.

This clonotype showed up many times. J is TRBJ1-2 and V is TRBV12-3 or TRBV12-4; D is perhaps TRBD1 (6 bases). This CDR3 has 14 residues. Trimming left V 5 bases short and J 6 bases short, with 16 bases between. Here the CDR3 reads CASSPDRIWDGYTF. In nucleotides, the CDR3 is TGTGCCAGCAGTCCCGACAGGATTTGGGATGGCTACACCTTC.

This clonotype was counted many times. The chain has TRBV24-1 and TRBJ2-1; D is undetermined. Per the germline V gene, CDR1 is KGHDR and CDR2 is SFDVKD. This CDR3 has 14 amino acids. The V and J ends lost 4 bases and 5 bases respectively, with 11 bases between them. CDR3 nucleotides: TGTGCCACCAGTGACCTGTCCGGACACAATGAGCAGTTCTTC. It yields the protein CATSDLSGHNEQFF.

The table lists this clonotype with a few counts. The chain has TRBV5-5 and TRBJ2-7; 9 nucleotides agree with TRBD1. With V trimmed by 4 bases and J by 3 bases, 8 bases remained unmatched. CDR3 length: 15 residues. Germline CDR1 is SGHKS and CDR2 is YYEKEE (reference sequence). Here the CDR3 reads CASSLAGTGIYEQYF. For the CDR3, the DNA is TGTGCCAGCAGCCTGGCCGGGACAGGGATCTACGAGCAGTACTTC.

This clonotype was seen ten or more times. The chain couples TRBV28 to TRBJ1-1; unclear D gene. This CDR3 spans 12 amino acids. Trimming pared 3 bases from V and 3 bases from J, leaving 5 bases between. Germline values: CDR1 MDHEN, CDR2 SYDVKM. As DNA, the CDR3 is TGTGCCAGCAGTTTGACGCACACTGAAGCTTTCTTT. Amino acids: CASSLTHTEAFF.

Ten or more counts support this clonotype. V gene TRBV20-1 combines with J gene TRBJ2-3; no firm D call. Trimming removed 1 base at V and 2 bases at J, with 10 bases between. The V gene's germline CDR1 is DFQATT and CDR2 SNEGSKA (reference sequence). The CDR3 length is 14 residues. CDR3 amino acids: CSARGRLLTDTQYF. CDR3 sequence (DNA): TGCAGTGCTAGAGGACGGCTTCTCACAGATACGCAGTATTTT.

The sample holds many counts of this clonotype. V usage is TRBV30 and J usage is TRBJ1-1; no clear D. CDR1 and CDR2 from the germline V gene are GTSNPN and SVGIG (reference sequence). This CDR3 is built from 13 residues. Trimming stripped 4 bases from V and 6 bases from J, with 15 bases between. CDR3 nucleotide sequence: TGTGCCTGGACTATTCGGGGAAGCGCTGAAGCTTTCTTT. This encodes CAWTIRGSAEAFF.

In its sample, this clonotype was seen many times. The chain carries TRBV30 and TRBJ2-7; D not certain. Trimming cost V 2 bases and J 4 bases, with 15 bases left between them. The CDR3 consists of 14 residues. Germline V gene sequence: CDR1 GTSNPN, CDR2 SVGIG (reference sequence). CDR3: CAWSRRGVGYEQYF. Written as DNA, the CDR3 is TGTGCCTGGAGTCGGCGTGGGGTAGGTTACGAGCAGTACTTC.

This clonotype has ten or more counts. The rearrangement uses TRBV2 and TRBJ1-2; D gene unclear. Germline V gene sequence: CDR1 SNHLY, CDR2 FYNNEI. CDR3 length: 13 amino acids. V was shortened by 5 bases and J by 8 bases, with 15 bases between the two germline ends. CDR3: CASSPGIPTGYTF. As DNA, the CDR3 is TGTGCCAGCAGTCCCGGGATCCCCACGGGCTACACCTTC. Drawing the rest from reference TRBV2 and TRBJ1-2, the complete variable domain is EPEVTQTPSHQVTQMGQEVILRCVPISNHLYFYWYRQILGQKVEFLVSFYNNEISEKSEIFDDQFSVERPDGSNFTLKIRSTKLEDSAMYFCASSPGIPTGYTFGSGTRLTVV.

This clonotype was observed at least ten times. V gene TRBV28 combines with J gene TRBJ2-1; D perhaps matches TRBD2 (6 bases). The CDR3 extends over 13 amino acids. Trimming shortened V by 3 bases and J by 9 bases, and 12 bases separated the two germline ends. Germline V gene lookup returns CDR1 MDHEN and CDR2 SYDVKM. Here the CDR3 reads CASSLSGAVEQFF. CDR3 coding DNA: TGTGCCAGCAGTTTGTCGGGAGCGGTTGAGCAGTTCTTC.

This clonotype turned up a few times. The V and J genes are TRBV4-2 and TRBJ2-7; D is unresolved. Germline V gene lookup returns CDR1 LGHNA and CDR2 YNFKEQ. This CDR3 comprises 14 residues. The V and J ends lost 0 bases and 2 bases respectively, with 8 bases between them. DNA of the CDR3: TGTGCCAGCAGCCAAGATCCTGCCACCTACGAGCAGTACTTC. Its translation is CASSQDPATYEQYF.